These 28 T cell receptor beta chains came from one sample sequenced in a study of blood T cell repertoires in COVID-19 (TCRdb year 2020). Library prep was done by the immunoSEQ multiplex PCR assay. This is the immuneACCESS table as TCRdb keeps it, with only in-frame sequences that have V and J called. A part of the clones is gone; compared with another copy, unresolved V genes explain less than half, and the rest is unexplained. The sample table records approximately 130,000 clones; more than 75% of these occur just once. In total, the top ten clones hold 3% to 4% of the sample. The sequencing input was peripheral blood. The receptors here all came from a man between 60 and 75 years old with acute or convalescent COVID-19.

The CDR3 nucleotides read TGTGCCAGCACCCGGGGTATGAGCTCCTACGAGCAGTACTTC. This gives the protein CASTRGMSSYEQYF. The gene calls are TRBV6-5 and TRBJ2-7; tentative D call: TRBD2 (5 bases). The germline V gene has CDR1 MNHEY and CDR2 SVGAGI. The CDR3 consists of 14 residues. The V end was cut by 7 bases, the J end by 0 bases, with 13 bases between.

V usage is TRBV6-5 and J usage is TRBJ1-2; D might be TRBD1 (6 bases). The CDR3 spans 14 residues. Trimming stripped 0 bases from V and 3 bases from J, with 8 bases between. Germline V gene lookup returns CDR1 MNHEY and CDR2 SVGAGI. DNA of the CDR3: TGTGCCAGCAGTTACTCGGGGGCCCACTATGGCTACACCTTC. It yields the protein CASSYSGAHYGYTF.

The chain joins TRBV5-6 to TRBJ1-2; 9 bases fit TRBD1. CDR1 and CDR2 (germline): SGHDT, YYEEEE. The CDR3 extends over 15 amino acids. V gave up 4 bases and J gave up 8 bases; unmatched junction bases: 12. The CDR3 sequence: CASSILYRGPEGYTF. CDR3 nucleotide sequence: TGTGCCAGCAGCATACTTTACAGGGGGCCAGAGGGCTACACCTTC.

This sequence joins TRBV20-1 and TRBJ1-1; D may be TRBD1 (5 bases). The germline V gene has CDR1 DFQATT and CDR2 SNEGSKA (reference sequence). This CDR3 contains 14 residues. Trimming took off 3 bases at V and 1 base at J, with 12 bases between the two ends. The CDR3, as DNA: TGCAGTGCTAGTTATGACGGGGGGAACACTGAAGCTTTCTTT. Encoded protein: CSASYDGGNTEAFF.

The chain recombines TRBV7-8 with TRBJ2-2; D gene uncertain. The germline gives CDR1 SGHVS, CDR2 FQNEAQ. Trimming pared 1 base from V and 1 base from J, leaving 7 bases between. The CDR3 contains 15 residues. As DNA, the CDR3 is TGTGCCAGCAGCTTAGTCGGTTTGAACACCGGGGAGCTGTTTTTT. It specifies CASSLVGLNTGELFF.

The V gene is TRBV4-3, the J gene TRBJ1-3; the D is unclear. Germline-derived CDR1 and CDR2 are LGHNA and YSLEER. The CDR3 runs to 12 residues. Trimming removed 1 base from V and 4 bases from J, with 2 bases in between. CDR3 residues: CASSQVGNTIYF. CDR3 DNA sequence: TGCGCCAGCAGCCAAGTAGGAAACACCATATATTTT.

The chain has TRBV7-9 and TRBJ2-6; D is unclear. V was shortened by 5 bases and J by 0 bases, with 5 bases between the two germline ends. The CDR3 extends over 14 amino acids. Germline loops: CDR1 SEHNR, CDR2 FQNEAQ (reference sequence). The CDR3 is CASSRISGANVLTF. The DNA of the CDR3 is TGTGCCAGCAGCCGTATCTCTGGGGCCAACGTCCTGACTTTC.

This chain connects TRBV18 to TRBJ1-1; D might be TRBD1 (6 bases). Germline CDR1 is KGHSH and CDR2 is LQKENI. Trimming cost V 3 bases and J 7 bases, with 9 bases left between them. The CDR3 has 12 amino acids. In DNA, the CDR3 is TGTGCCAGCTCACCGGGGGCTCTTGAAGCTTTCTTT. Translation gives CASSPGALEAFF.

V and J are TRBV6-5 and TRBJ2-2; 8 nucleotides agree with TRBD1. V shed 2 bases, J shed 4 bases, and the junction held 6 bases outside the gene matches. CDR3 length equals 16 residues. The germline V gene encodes CDR1 MNHEY and CDR2 SVGAGI. The CDR3 sequence is CASSYTTGAPTGELFF. DNA for the CDR3: TGTGCCAGCAGTTACACGACAGGGGCCCCCACCGGGGAGCTGTTTTTT.

V gene TRBV19 combines with J gene TRBJ2-5, with a possible D match to TRBD1 (6 bases). The CDR3 spans 15 residues. In germline, CDR1 is LNHDA, CDR2 SQIVND (reference sequence). Trimming took off 3 bases at V and 2 bases at J, with 13 bases between the two ends. CDR3 residues: CASSIPTTGQETQYF. CDR3 DNA sequence: TGTGCCAGTAGTATCCCGACGACAGGACAAGAGACCCAGTACTTC.

The chain recombines TRBV9 with TRBJ1-5; D remains unclear. Germline V CDR1 and CDR2: SGDLS, YYNGEE. CDR3 length: 14 residues. V was pared by 3 bases and J by 5 bases, with 12 bases between. This CDR3 reads CASSGGVLDQPQHF. The CDR3 bases are TGTGCCAGCAGCGGTGGAGTCCTTGATCAGCCCCAGCATTTT.

This clone was seen just once. The rearrangement uses TRBV30 and TRBJ2-3; 10 bases match TRBD1. CDR1 and CDR2 from the germline V gene are GTSNPN and SVGIG (reference sequence). The CDR3 has 14 residues. Trimming cost V 1 base and J 5 bases; bases outside gene matches: 3. The CDR3 DNA follows: TGTGCCTGGAGTGATCGGACAGGGGGAGATACGCAGTATTTT. Translated, it gives CAWSDRTGGDTQYF.

The V gene is TRBV19, the J gene TRBJ1-2; TRBD1 aligns across 7 bases. After removal of 6 bases from V and 0 bases from J, the junction contained 16 bases not matched to a gene. Germline loops: CDR1 LNHDA, CDR2 SQIVND (reference sequence). The CDR3 totals 18 residues. The CDR3 nucleotides are TGTGCCAGTAGCCCGTGGGGGACAGCTAAAGTAGCTAACTATGGCTACACCTTC. Its protein product is CASSPWGTAKVANYGYTF.

CDR3 amino acids: CASSYLTENTEAFF. The CDR3 nucleotides read TGTGCCAGCAGCTATCTAACAGAGAACACTGAAGCTTTCTTT. The chain couples TRBV7-9 to TRBJ1-1, with D uncertain. Germline CDR1 SEHNR, CDR2 FQNEAQ (reference sequence). Trimming cost V 4 bases and J 1 base, with 10 bases left between them. This CDR3 spans 14 amino acids.

This chain joins TRBV6-6 and TRBJ1-5; possibly TRBD1 for D (6 bases). Germline V CDR1 and CDR2: MNHNY, SVGAGI (reference sequence). V was clipped by 7 bases and J by 3 bases, with 10 bases between them. This CDR3 comprises 13 residues. CDR3 in DNA: TGTGCCAGCAAACAGGGCTACAATCAGCCCCAGCATTTT. It yields the protein CASKQGYNQPQHF.

This clone is a singleton in its sample. This rearrangement joins TRBV18 to TRBJ2-7, with D possibly being TRBD1 (5 bases). The V end lost 5 bases, the J end lost 7 bases, and 15 bases lay between the germline ends. CDR1 and CDR2 from the germline V gene are KGHSH and LQKENI. The CDR3 has 13 residues. The CDR3 DNA sequence: TGTGCCAGCTCAACAGGTTCCCTCTGGGAGCAGTACTTC. This codes for CASSTGSLWEQYF.

This CDR3 is CASSPQRGTEAFF. CDR3 DNA: TGTGCCAGCAGCCCTCAGCGAGGCACTGAAGCTTTCTTT. V and J are TRBV14 and TRBJ1-1, with no clear D. This CDR3 spans 13 amino acids. Germline CDR1 reads SGHDN; CDR2 reads FVKESK. V dropped 4 bases and J dropped 4 bases, with 10 bases sitting between them. Drawing the rest from reference TRBV14 and TRBJ1-1, the complete variable domain is EAGVTQFPSHSVIEKGQTVTLRCDPISGHDNLYWYRRVMGKEIKFLLHFVKESKQDESGMPNNRFLAERTGGTYSTLKVQPAELEDSGVYFCASSPQRGTEAFFGQGTRLTVV.

The chain carries TRBV5-1 and TRBJ2-3; 9 nucleotides align to TRBD2. The CDR3 is made up of 15 amino acids. Germline CDR1 and CDR2: SGHRS and YFSETQ. Trimming cost V 6 bases and J 7 bases; bases outside gene matches: 12. CDR3 sequence: CASKNVLAGDNTQYF. In DNA, the CDR3 is TGCGCCAGCAAAAATGTATTAGCGGGAGATAATACGCAGTATTTT.

The rearrangement joins TRBV19 to TRBJ1-5; TRBD1 agrees at 11 bases. This CDR3 has 18 amino acids. CDR1 and CDR2 (germline): LNHDA, SQIVND (reference sequence). V shed 0 bases and J 4 bases; nucleotides not matched to a gene: 8. CDR3: CASSIDWSGQGVNQPQHF. CDR3 in DNA: TGTGCCAGTAGTATAGATTGGTCGGGACAGGGGGTAAATCAGCCCCAGCATTTT.

J is TRBJ2-4 and V is TRBV28, with 8 bases that match TRBD1. Germline V gene sequence: CDR1 MDHEN, CDR2 SYDVKM. Trimming removed 8 bases from V and 4 bases from J; junction bases left unmatched: 7. The CDR3 is 14 residues long. CDR3 region: CASHSRQGKNIQYF. CDR3 DNA sequence: TGTGCCAGCCATTCCCGACAGGGGAAAAACATTCAGTACTTC.

The V gene is TRBV5-4, the J gene TRBJ2-2, with D possibly matching TRBD2 (5 bases). The CDR3 length is 17 residues. The germline V and J ends were trimmed by 0 bases and 1 base, with 13 bases remaining between them. In germline, CDR1 is SGHNT, CDR2 YYREEE (reference sequence). CDR3 DNA sequence: TGTGCCAGCAGCTTGGCCCAGGTAGCGAGGAACACCGGGGAGCTGTTTTTT. The encoded protein is CASSLAQVARNTGELFF.

The CDR3, as DNA: TGTGCCAGTGGGGGAATAGCGGGCTCGAGCTCCTACAATGAGCAGTTCTTC. Protein product: CASGGIAGSSSYNEQFF. The chain employs TRBV19 and TRBJ2-1; the match to TRBD2 covers 7 bases. Germline V CDR1 and CDR2: LNHDA, SQIVND (reference sequence). V was pared by 8 bases and J by 0 bases, with 13 bases of the junction left unmatched. The CDR3 is made up of 17 amino acids.

This clone was seen a handful of times. V and J are TRBV28 and TRBJ1-1; no clear D gene. Per germline, CDR1 MDHEN and CDR2 SYDVKM. The CDR3 consists of 11 residues. Trimming left V 8 bases short and J 7 bases short, with 11 bases between. The CDR3 sequence is CASSSQFEAFF. As DNA, the CDR3 is TGTGCCAGCTCCTCGCAGTTTGAAGCTTTCTTT.

The rearrangement uses TRBV4-3 and TRBJ1-2; TRBD1 matches at 8 bases. This CDR3 is 15 amino acids long. V was clipped by 0 bases and J by 5 bases; unmatched bases: 5. Germline CDR1 is LGHNA and CDR2 is YSLEER. The CDR3 nucleotides are TGCGCCAGCAGCCAAGATCCCACAGGGGGGTATGGCTACACCTTC. Translating gives CASSQDPTGGYGYTF.

This chain uses TRBV9 with TRBJ2-1; the match to TRBD2 covers 12 bases. Germline V gene data show CDR1 as SGDLS and CDR2 as YYNGEE. After removal of 4 bases from V and 6 bases from J, the junction contained 8 bases not matched to a gene. The CDR3 runs 16 residues. The DNA of the CDR3 is TGTGCCAGCAGCAGATCCGGGACTAGCGGGTTCAATGAGCAGTTCTTC. Translation gives CASSRSGTSGFNEQFF.

The chain is built from TRBV13 and TRBJ2-7; 8 nucleotides line up with TRBD2. The CDR3 has 16 residues. Looked up from germline, CDR1 is PRHDT and CDR2 is FYEKMQ (reference sequence). Trimming at V came to 5 bases and at J to 0 bases, leaving 9 bases not matched to a gene. This chain's CDR3 is CASSARLATYSYEQYF. As DNA, the CDR3 is TGTGCCAGCAGCGCTAGACTAGCGACATACTCCTACGAGCAGTACTTC. Full variable domain (remainder filled in from reference TRBV13 and TRBJ2-7): AAGVIQSPRHLIKEKRETATLKCYPIPRHDTVYWYQQGPGQDPQFLISFYEKMQSDKGSIPDRFSAQQFSDYHSELNMSSLELGDSALYFCASSARLATYSYEQYFGPGTRLTVT.

The chain combines TRBV19 with TRBJ2-7, with TRBD1 matching over 8 bases. Germline V gene lookup returns CDR1 LNHDA and CDR2 SQIVND (reference sequence). CDR3 length: 15 residues. V shed 7 bases and J 3 bases; nucleotides not matched to a gene: 11. The chain's CDR3 is CASKSSDRDFYEQYF. For the CDR3, the DNA is TGTGCCAGTAAATCGTCGGACAGGGATTTCTACGAGCAGTACTTC.

V gene TRBV5-4 combines with J gene TRBJ2-7, with TRBD2 matching over 11 bases. The length of the CDR3 is 13 residues. Germline lookup yields CDR1 SGHNT and CDR2 YYREEE (reference sequence). The CDR3 region has the DNA TGTGCCAGCAGCTCTCCGGGACTAGCGGCCACGTTAGTT. It yields the protein CASSSPGLAATLV.